The 27 T cell receptor beta chains below come from one sample, sequenced in a study of tissue T cells after allogeneic stem cell transplantation. The table came from immunoSEQ multiplex PCR; TCRdb's copy has only in-frame clones and leaves some out. The sample consists of more than 8,000 clones, around 50% of them appearing once. Sequencing was performed on tissue from the jejunum, taken at autopsy. The origin of the receptors is a female donor older than 55 with lung cancer.

This clone was picked up a small number of times. The same CDR3 is also encoded by other DNA sequences in this sample. The chain combines TRBV15 with TRBJ2-3; 10 bases are a match to TRBD2. The trim removed 4 bases at V and 4 bases at J, leaving 2 bases unmatched. CDR1 is LNHNV and CDR2 is YYDKDF in the germline V gene (reference sequence). This CDR3 has 14 amino acids. The CDR3 sequence is CATSTLAGADTQYF. The CDR3 DNA sequence: TGTGCCACCAGCACCCTAGCGGGGGCAGATACGCAGTATTTT.

The rearrangement links TRBV19 to TRBJ2-1; 11 bases are shared with TRBD1. J lost 8 bases, V lost 10 bases, and 7 bases had no gene match. The CDR3 loop spans 13 amino acids. Per germline, CDR1 LNHDA and CDR2 SQIVND (reference sequence). The CDR3 reads CATLGQGGHEQFF. The CDR3 DNA follows: TGTGCCACCTTGGGACAGGGGGGCCATGAGCAGTTCTTC.

V and J are TRBV6-4 and TRBJ2-3; 9 bases are a match to TRBD2. The J segment lost 0 bases and the V segment lost 4 bases, leaving 2 bases of the junction unmatched. The CDR3 is 15 amino acids. CDR1 MRHNA and CDR2 SNTAGT come from the germline V gene. CDR3 sequence reads: CASSALAGSTDTQYF. The DNA for the CDR3 is TGTGCCAGCAGTGCTCTAGCGGGGAGCACAGATACGCAGTATTTT.

This clone is judged medium-sized. The CDR3 here is CASSSEGFSGAFF. CDR3 bases: TGTGCCAGCAGCTCCGAGGGGTTTTCAGGAGCTTTCTTT. The chain joins TRBV7-6 to TRBJ1-1; tentative D call: TRBD1 (5 bases). The V end lost 4 bases, the J end lost 10 bases, and 16 bases lay between the germline ends. Germline V gene lookup returns CDR1 SGHVS and CDR2 FNYEAQ. The CDR3 sequence is 13 residues long.

The V gene is TRBV4-1, the J gene TRBJ1-1, with D unresolved. V was clipped by 4 bases and J by 3 bases, with 21 bases between them. This CDR3 region has 17 residues. Germline V gene lookup returns CDR1 MGHRA and CDR2 YSYEKL. The CDR3 region is CASSPSFRARPDTEAFF. DNA for the CDR3: TGCGCCAGCAGCCCATCTTTCCGGGCCAGGCCCGACACTGAAGCTTTCTTT.

The count of this clone is one. This chain joins TRBV18 and TRBJ2-7; 8 nucleotides match TRBD1. Unmatched junction bases numbered 19, after V lost 3 bases and J lost 3 bases. Germline V gives CDR1 KGHSH, CDR2 LQKENI. CDR3 size: 19 residues. The CDR3 DNA follows: TGTGCCAGCTCACCTCTCCCCGGGGTAGGGACAGGTACCCTCTACGAGCAGTACTTC. Residues: CASSPLPGVGTGTLYEQYF.

The rearrangement uses TRBV30 and TRBJ1-1, with unresolved D. The CDR3 covers 14 residues. Trimming took off 0 bases at V and 2 bases at J, with 10 bases between the two ends. Germline loops: CDR1 GTSNPN, CDR2 SVGIG (reference sequence). CDR3 nucleotide sequence: TGTGCCTGGAGTGTAGGTGGGATCAACACTGAAGCTTTCTTT. It translates to CAWSVGGINTEAFF.

The gene calls are TRBV9 and TRBJ2-5, with 8 bases aligning to TRBD2. The ends lost 2 bases at V and 4 bases at J; junction bases unmatched: 7. Germline-derived CDR1 and CDR2 are SGDLS and YYNGEE. This CDR3 is built from 15 residues. The CDR3, as DNA: TGTGCCAGCAGCGTCGGACTAGCCGGTATAGAGACCCAGTACTTC. This translates into CASSVGLAGIETQYF.

The chain couples TRBV2 to TRBJ2-3, with 7 nucleotides matching TRBD2. Trimming cost V 7 bases and J 3 bases; bases outside gene matches: 10. Germline-derived CDR1 and CDR2 are SNHLY and FYNNEI. The CDR3 runs 15 residues. CDR3 region: CASTEGGSLTDTQYF. The DNA of the CDR3 is TGTGCCAGCACCGAGGGCGGGAGTTTGACAGATACGCAGTATTTT.

This chain uses TRBV11-2 with TRBJ2-7; perhaps TRBD2 as D (6 bases). The CDR3 is 14 residues long. V lost 1 base, J lost 6 bases, and 13 bases lay in between. CDR1 is SGHAT, CDR2 FQNNGV, per germline. The CDR3 DNA reads as TGTGCCAGCAGCTTAGGTCTAGCGTTGACCGAGCAGTACTTC. Residues: CASSLGLALTEQYF.

V and J are TRBV6-6 and TRBJ1-2, with D perhaps matching TRBD1 (6 bases). Germline CDR1 MNHNY, CDR2 SVGAGI (reference sequence). This CDR3 has 16 residues. The germline V and J ends were trimmed by 0 bases and 8 bases, with 19 bases remaining between them. The CDR3 DNA reads TGTGCCAGCAGTTACTCTAGCGGGGGCTCGATTTTCGGCTACACCTTC. It is translated as CASSYSSGGSIFGYTF.

The rearrangement joins TRBV5-4 to TRBJ2-7; TRBD2 matches 9 bases. CDR1 and CDR2 from the germline V gene are SGHNT and YYREEE (reference sequence). CDR3 length equals 14 residues. V was pared by 2 bases and J by 5 bases, with 5 bases of the junction left unmatched. In DNA form, the CDR3 reads TGTGCCAGCAGCTTAATAGCGGGGGTTGACGAGCAGTACTTC. This translates into CASSLIAGVDEQYF.

The CDR3 loop is CASSPRNAGQGRTEAFF. In nucleotides, the CDR3 is TGTGCCAGCTCACCACGCAATGCCGGACAGGGGAGGACTGAAGCTTTCTTT. The chain joins TRBV18 to TRBJ1-1; TRBD1 matches at 9 bases. CDR3 size: 17 residues. CDR1 is KGHSH and CDR2 is LQKENI in the germline V gene. J was trimmed by 5 bases and V by 1 base; bases with no gene match: 11.

The rearrangement links TRBV3-1 (or the pseudogene TRBV3-2) to TRBJ1-4; weak D call: TRBD1 (6 bases). Germline CDR1 and CDR2: LGHDT and YNNKEL (reference sequence). The CDR3 contains 17 residues. The V gene lost 4 bases and the J gene lost 0 bases, with 15 bases spanning the gap. CDR3 bases: TGTGCCAGCAGCCCCAGGCGGCGGACAGCAACTAATGAAAAACTGTTTTTT. This codes for CASSPRRRTATNEKLFF.

The rearrangement joins TRBV6-6 to TRBJ2-7, with 12 bases that match TRBD2. CDR1 is MNHNY, CDR2 SVGAGI, per germline (reference sequence). Unmatched junction bases numbered 14, after V lost 5 bases and J lost 6 bases. The CDR3 runs 17 residues. The CDR3 coding sequence is TGTGCCAGCAGTCCGCGTAGAGATGGACTAGCGGGAATCGAGCAGTACTTC. This codes for CASSPRRDGLAGIEQYF.

V is TRBV6-2 or TRBV6-3 and J is TRBJ1-6; D unclear. This CDR3 spans 16 amino acids. Germline V CDR1 and CDR2: MNHEY, SVGEGT. The V end lost 4 bases, the J end lost 8 bases, and 18 bases lay between the germline ends. The CDR3 region has the DNA TGTGCCAGCAGTTCCCCTCTCCGGGGATGGGATTCACCCCTCCACTTT. It specifies CASSSPLRGWDSPLHF.

This clone was seen a handful of times. The gene calls are TRBV5-4 and TRBJ2-7, with 11 bases lining up with TRBD1. The V gene's germline CDR1 is SGHNT and CDR2 YYREEE (reference sequence). J lost 3 bases, V lost 4 bases, and 9 bases had no gene match. CDR3 length: 16 residues. CDR3 loop: CASSTRPGQGGYEQYF. Here the CDR3 DNA reads TGTGCCAGCAGCACCCGACCGGGACAGGGGGGCTACGAGCAGTACTTC.

The chain links TRBV6-4 to TRBJ2-5; D remains ambiguous. Trimming shortened V by 4 bases and J by 4 bases, and 1 base separated the two germline ends. Germline V gene data show CDR1 as MRHNA and CDR2 as SNTAGT. The CDR3 sequence is 10 residues long. CDR3 nucleotide sequence: TGTGCCAGCAGTGGAGAGACCCAGTACTTC. Protein product: CASSGETQYF.

The chain is built from TRBV4-1 and TRBJ2-5; 10 nucleotides align to TRBD2. The CDR3 covers 18 residues. The V gene's germline CDR1 is MGHRA and CDR2 YSYEKL. J gave up 7 bases and V 4 bases, and 18 bases lay outside the gene matches. CDR3 in DNA: TGCGCCAGCAGCCCCGGTACCGCTAGCGGGAGTAGGGGAGGGACCCAGTACTTC. Translated, it gives CASSPGTASGSRGGTQYF.

The chain couples TRBV3-1 (or the pseudogene TRBV3-2) to TRBJ2-7; TRBD2 matches at 7 bases. The junction had 7 bases not matched to a gene; V was cut back by 5 bases and J by 3 bases. Germline values: CDR1 LGHDT, CDR2 YNNKEL (reference sequence). The CDR3 spans 14 residues. The CDR3 here is CASSSTSSIYEQYF. For the CDR3, the DNA is TGTGCCAGCAGCTCGACTAGCTCTATCTACGAGCAGTACTTC.

This chain uses TRBV5-1 with TRBJ1-1; D unclear. The CDR3 is made up of 15 amino acids. Germline V gene lookup returns CDR1 SGHRS and CDR2 YFSETQ. V was clipped by 0 bases and J by 1 base, with 10 bases between them. The CDR3 loop reads CASSLANVENTEAFF. The CDR3 nucleotides are TGCGCCAGCAGCTTGGCCAATGTGGAGAACACTGAAGCTTTCTTT.

This clone was picked up a small number of times. The chain recombines TRBV5-1 with TRBJ2-2; TRBD1 might be the D (6 bases). The V and J ends lost 2 bases and 5 bases respectively, with 13 bases between them. The germline gives CDR1 SGHRS, CDR2 YFSETQ. The CDR3 runs 15 residues. DNA of the CDR3: TGCGCCAGCAGCTTTATGGGGGCTGGTACCGGGGAGCTGTTTTTT. It yields the protein CASSFMGAGTGELFF.

This clone has only one observation. This sample includes further DNA sequences coding for the same CDR3. The chain joins TRBV29-1 to TRBJ1-2; D might be TRBD1 (6 bases). Germline CDR1 reads SQVTM; CDR2 reads ANQGSEA. The CDR3 is 15 amino acids. The CDR3 DNA reads as TGCCGCGGTGGGGGGGCGGGGGCCCTCTTCTATGGCTACACCTTC. Amino acids: CRGGGAGALFYGYTF.

Sample share makes this clone medium-sized. This sequence joins TRBV27 and TRBJ2-1; D is possibly TRBD2 (6 bases). The CDR3 runs to 15 residues. V was shortened by 7 bases and J by 2 bases, with 15 bases between the two germline ends. Germline V gene data show CDR1 as MNHEY and CDR2 as SMNVEV (reference sequence). CDR3 in DNA: TGTGCCAGCAAAGGGGAGGCAGGAACCTACAATGAGCAGTTCTTC. Protein sequence: CASKGEAGTYNEQFF.

This clone was detected only a few times. The chain links TRBV6-5 to TRBJ2-1; the D gene is possibly TRBD2 (7 bases). Germline V gives CDR1 MNHEY, CDR2 SVGAGI. Trimming took off 2 bases at V and 5 bases at J, with 13 bases between the two ends. The CDR3 extends over 15 amino acids. This CDR3 reads CASSYGWGGHNEQFF. The CDR3 DNA follows: TGTGCCAGCAGTTACGGCTGGGGGGGCCACAATGAGCAGTTCTTC.

This chain uses TRBV5-1 with TRBJ2-7, with 11 bases identical to TRBD2. The CDR3 sequence is 18 residues long. V was clipped by 0 bases and J by 0 bases; unmatched bases: 8. Germline-derived CDR1 and CDR2 are SGHRS and YFSETQ. The CDR3 sequence is CASSLVASGGLSSYEQYF. CDR3 nucleotide sequence: TGCGCCAGCAGCTTGGTGGCTAGCGGGGGGTTAAGCTCCTACGAGCAGTACTTC.

This clone was seen once. This CDR3 is CASSLGQNTEAFF. CDR3 DNA: TGTGCCAGCAGCTTGGGACAGAACACTGAAGCTTTCTTT. V and J are TRBV7-2 and TRBJ1-1; a possible D gene is TRBD1 (6 bases). Germline V lookup: CDR1 SGHTA, CDR2 FQGNSA. V dropped 3 bases and J dropped 1 base, with 6 bases sitting between them. CDR3 length equals 13 residues.